This T cell receptor beta chain was obtained from a study of early T cells in non-severe SARS-CoV-2 infection. Study summary: The study sequenced bulk RNA from unsorted whole blood, with chains unpaired. Regarding the study as a whole: Anti-spike CD8 responses were favored by VDJdb matching, which missed private and CD4 specificities.

Molecules of cDNA were individually given unique molecular identifiers that were attached to them. Each CDR3 protein is one row after TCRdb ran MiXCR on the 5' RACE reads. Among approximately 76,000 distinct CDR3 sequences listed, about 12% were seen once. Trimming left V 5 bases short and J 8 bases short, with 7 bases between. Germline V gene data show CDR1 as SQVTM and CDR2 as ANQGSEA. The CDR3 has 10 residues. Regarding this clonotype: The target antigen is unknown.

This receptor was obtained from an adult who was a healthcare worker with PCR-confirmed SARS-CoV-2 infection or an uninfected control (not recorded which). The rearrangement uses TRBV29-1 and TRBJ2-1; unclear D gene. Input material: whole blood. The CDR3 nucleotides are TGCAGCGTTTCGATCGATGAGCAGTTCTTC. It codes for CSVSIDEQFF.